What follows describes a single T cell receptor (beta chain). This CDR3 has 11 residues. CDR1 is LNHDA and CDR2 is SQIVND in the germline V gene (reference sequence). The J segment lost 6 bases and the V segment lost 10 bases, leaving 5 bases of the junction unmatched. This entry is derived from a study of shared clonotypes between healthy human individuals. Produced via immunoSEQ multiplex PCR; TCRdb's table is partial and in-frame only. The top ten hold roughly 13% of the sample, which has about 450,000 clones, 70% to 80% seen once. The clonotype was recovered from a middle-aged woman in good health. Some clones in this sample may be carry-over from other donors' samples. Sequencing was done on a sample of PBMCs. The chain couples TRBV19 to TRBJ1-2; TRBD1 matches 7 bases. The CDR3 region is CATRQGDGYTF. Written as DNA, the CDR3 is TGTGCCACCAGACAGGGTGATGGCTACACCTTC.